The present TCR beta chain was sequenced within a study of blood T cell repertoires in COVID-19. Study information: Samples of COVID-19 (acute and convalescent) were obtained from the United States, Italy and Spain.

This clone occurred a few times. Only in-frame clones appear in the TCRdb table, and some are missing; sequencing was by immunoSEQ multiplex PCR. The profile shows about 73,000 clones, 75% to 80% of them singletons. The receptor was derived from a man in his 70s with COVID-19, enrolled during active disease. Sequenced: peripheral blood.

The CDR3 here is CASSLEQLNEQFF. CDR3 DNA: TGTGCCAGCAGCTTAGAACAGCTAAATGAGCAGTTCTTC. This chain uses TRBV7-2 with TRBJ2-1; no clear D. Germline V lookup: CDR1 SGHTA, CDR2 FQGNSA. Trimming removed 1 base from V and 7 bases from J, with 8 bases in between. This CDR3 contains 13 residues.